This T cell receptor (beta chain) was recorded in a study of blood T cell repertoires in COVID-19. As for the study in general: Samples of COVID-19 (acute and convalescent) were obtained from the United States, Italy and Spain. T cells, B-cell-depleted T cells, or PBMCs supplied cDNA or gDNA.

Original processing notes: Nucleated cell counts were estimated from reference gene primer amplification. The repertoire was sequenced with immunoSEQ multiplex PCR; TCRdb's copy has only in-frame clones and lacks some. V, J and clone size were drawn from that table, and D and trimming were deduced from the DNA. The sample consists of some 320,000 clones, around 90% of them appearing once. Participant-reported clinical history was the basis for cohort assignment. The V and J ends lost 2 bases and 4 bases respectively, with 12 bases between them. This CDR3 has 15 amino acids. Per germline, CDR1 SNHLY and CDR2 FYNNEI.

The chain uses TRBV2 and TRBJ1-5; D is uncertain. Sequencing input: PBMCs or T cells enriched from blood (not recorded which). The receptor comes from a man aged 55 to 70 who had recovered from COVID-19. The CDR3 bases are TGTGCCAGCAGTGAAATCGGACTGAAGAATCAGCCCCAGCATTTT. Protein sequence: CASSEIGLKNQPQHF.